This T cell receptor beta chain was retrieved from a study of T cell repertoires in cytomegalovirus infection. Across the whole study: It can be stated that public TCR beta signatures indicated CMV infection as well as a matching HLA type.

This clonotype occurred many times. Its antigen remains unidentified. Overall study results and limits: Dominating the ex vivo response were HLA-C-restricted CMV-specific TCR beta clonotypes. Carriers of CMV and the relevant HLA type were discriminated by public TCR beta frequency.

The CDR3 is 12 amino acids. The ends were cut back, 5 bases at V and 4 bases at J, with 8 bases in the middle. MiXCR was run by TCRdb on the reads, yielding one entry per CDR3 protein. The table includes approximately 500,000 distinct CDR3 sequences, about 15% detected once. Sequenced: CD8+ T cells from PBMCs. This clonotype originated in a human donor in good health (CMV status not recorded). Some clones in this sample may be carry-over from other donors' samples. This sequence joins TRBV12-3 or TRBV12-4 and TRBJ1-2; D unclear. Here the CDR3 reads CASSPSAYGYTF. The CDR3 DNA sequence: TGTGCCAGCAGTCCTTCGGCCTATGGCTACACCTTC.